The 5 T cell receptor beta chains listed next were all sequenced from one sample in a study of early T cells in non-severe SARS-CoV-2 infection. TCRdb itself ran the 5' RACE reads through MiXCR, one entry per CDR3 protein. The sample holds fewer than 100,000 distinct CDR3 sequences, approximately 12% seen once. Input material: whole blood. The receptors come from an adult who was a healthcare worker with PCR-confirmed SARS-CoV-2 infection or an uninfected control (not recorded which).

The chain uses TRBV30 and TRBJ1-2; D gene ambiguous. CDR3 length equals 15 residues. Germline values: CDR1 GTSNPN, CDR2 SVGIG (reference sequence). Trimming took 3 bases from V and 8 from J, leaving 22 bases between them. CDR3 DNA sequence: TGTGCCTGGAGACTCCTTGACCTGCTGGAGGGAGGCTACACCTTC. This sequence encodes CAWRLLDLLEGGYTF.

The chain employs TRBV20-1 and TRBJ2-7; 7 nucleotides align to TRBD1. Germline CDR1 and CDR2: DFQATT and SNEGSKA (reference sequence). CDR3 length equals 12 residues. V shed 7 bases and J 4 bases; nucleotides not matched to a gene: 7. Here the CDR3 DNA reads TGCAGTGTCAGGGGGACCCAATACGAGCAGTACTTC. As protein: CSVRGTQYEQYF.

In its sample, this clonotype was seen a few times. This chain links TRBV2 with TRBJ2-3; D remains unclear. Trimming shortened V by 1 base and J by 3 bases, and 5 bases separated the two germline ends. Germline V lookup: CDR1 SNHLY, CDR2 FYNNEI. This CDR3 region has 13 residues. The CDR3 nucleotides are TGTGCCAGCAGTGAAGAGGTAACAGATACGCAGTATTTT. This codes for CASSEEVTDTQYF. The variable domain in full, completed from reference TRBV2 and TRBJ2-3, reads EPEVTQTPSHQVTQMGQEVILRCVPISNHLYFYWYRQILGQKVEFLVSFYNNEISEKSEIFDDQFSVERPDGSNFTLKIRSTKLEDSAMYFCASSEEVTDTQYFGPGTRLTVL.

The chain employs TRBV10-2 and TRBJ2-2; D is possibly TRBD2 (6 bases). The CDR3 covers 14 residues. The V gene's germline CDR1 is WSHSY and CDR2 SAAADI. V was pared by 9 bases and J by 5 bases, with 16 bases between. The CDR3 here is CASLPGLSTGELFF. DNA for the CDR3: TGCGCCAGTCTACCGGGACTTTCTACCGGGGAGCTGTTTTTT.

V is TRBV14 and J is TRBJ2-3; D gene unclear. CDR3 length equals 13 residues. V lost 2 bases, J lost 5 bases, and 8 bases lay in between. Looked up from germline, CDR1 is SGHDN and CDR2 is FVKESK. CDR3 coding DNA: TGTGCCAGCAGCCAACTGACGGGAGATACGCAGTATTTT. This gives the protein CASSQLTGDTQYF.